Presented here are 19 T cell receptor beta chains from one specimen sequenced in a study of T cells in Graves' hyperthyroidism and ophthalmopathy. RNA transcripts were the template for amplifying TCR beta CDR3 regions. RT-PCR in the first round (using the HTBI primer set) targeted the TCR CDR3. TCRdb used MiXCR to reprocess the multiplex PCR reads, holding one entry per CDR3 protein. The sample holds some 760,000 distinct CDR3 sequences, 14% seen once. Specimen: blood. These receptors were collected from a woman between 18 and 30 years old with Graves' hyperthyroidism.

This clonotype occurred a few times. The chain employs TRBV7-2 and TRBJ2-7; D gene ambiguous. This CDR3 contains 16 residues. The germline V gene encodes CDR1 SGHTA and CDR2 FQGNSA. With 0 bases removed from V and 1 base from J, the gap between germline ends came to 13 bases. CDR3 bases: TGTGCCAGCAGCTTAGCGCTCTCCGTAGGATCCTACGAGCAGTACTTC. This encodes CASSLALSVGSYEQYF.

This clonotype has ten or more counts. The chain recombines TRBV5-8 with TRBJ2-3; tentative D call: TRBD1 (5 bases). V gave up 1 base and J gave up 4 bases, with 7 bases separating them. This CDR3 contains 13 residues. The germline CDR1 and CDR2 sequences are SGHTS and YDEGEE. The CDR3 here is CASSLSRADTQYF. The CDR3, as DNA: TGTGCCAGCAGCTTGTCCAGGGCAGATACGCAGTATTTT.

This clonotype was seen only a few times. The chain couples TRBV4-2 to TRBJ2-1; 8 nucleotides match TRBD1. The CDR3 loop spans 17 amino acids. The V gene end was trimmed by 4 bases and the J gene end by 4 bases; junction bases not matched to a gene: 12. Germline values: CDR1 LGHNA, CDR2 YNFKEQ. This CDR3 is CASSRSDGTGFYNEQFF. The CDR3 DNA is TGTGCCAGCAGCCGTTCAGACGGGACAGGATTTTACAATGAGCAGTTCTTC.

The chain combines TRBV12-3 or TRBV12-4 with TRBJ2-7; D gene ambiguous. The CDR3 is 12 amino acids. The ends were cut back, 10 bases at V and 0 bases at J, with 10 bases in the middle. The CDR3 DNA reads TGTGCCACCTCGTCGGACTCCTACGAGCAGTACTTC. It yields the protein CATSSDSYEQYF.

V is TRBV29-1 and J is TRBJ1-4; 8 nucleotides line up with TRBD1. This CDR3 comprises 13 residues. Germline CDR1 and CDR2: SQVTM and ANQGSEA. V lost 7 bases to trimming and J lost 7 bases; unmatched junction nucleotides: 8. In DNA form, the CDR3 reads TGCAGCGCCGGACAGGGTGGCAGTGAAAAACTGTTTTTT. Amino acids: CSAGQGGSEKLFF. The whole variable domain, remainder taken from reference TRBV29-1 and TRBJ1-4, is SAVISQKPSRDICQRGTSLTIQCQVDSQVTMMFWYRQQPGQSLTLIATANQGSEATYESGFVIDKFPISRPNLTFSTLTVSNMSPEDSSIYLCSAGQGGSEKLFFGSGTQLSVL.

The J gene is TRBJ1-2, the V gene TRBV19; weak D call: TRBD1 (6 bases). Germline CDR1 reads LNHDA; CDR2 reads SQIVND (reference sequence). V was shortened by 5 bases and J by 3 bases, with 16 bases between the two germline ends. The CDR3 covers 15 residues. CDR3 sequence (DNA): TGTGCCAGTAGTTTTCGCCGGACAGCGTACTATGGCTACACCTTC. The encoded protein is CASSFRRTAYYGYTF.

This CDR3 is CASSSPPGRDTDTQYF. The CDR3 DNA reads TGTGCCAGCAGTTCGCCGCCGGGACGGGACACAGATACGCAGTATTTT. The gene calls are TRBV2 and TRBJ2-3; D is perhaps TRBD1 or TRBD2 (5 bases each). Germline V gene lookup returns CDR1 SNHLY and CDR2 FYNNEI. The V end lost 5 bases, the J end lost 2 bases, and 17 bases lay between the germline ends. The CDR3 contains 16 residues. The full variable domain, its missing parts supplied by reference TRBV2 and TRBJ2-3, is EPEVTQTPSHQVTQMGQEVILRCVPISNHLYFYWYRQILGQKVEFLVSFYNNEISEKSEIFDDQFSVERPDGSNFTLKIRSTKLEDSAMYFCASSSPPGRDTDTQYFGPGTRLTVL.

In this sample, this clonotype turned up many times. CDR3 amino acids: CSVDRGDHIQYF. CDR3 coding DNA: TGCAGCGTTGACCGTGGTGATCACATTCAGTACTTC. J is TRBJ2-4 and V is TRBV29-1; no clear D. Looked up from germline, CDR1 is SQVTM and CDR2 is ANQGSEA. V gave up 3 bases and J gave up 8 bases, with 11 bases separating them. The CDR3 runs to 12 residues. The complete variable domain, with remaining parts taken from reference TRBV29-1 and TRBJ2-4, reads SAVISQKPSRDICQRGTSLTIQCQVDSQVTMMFWYRQQPGQSLTLIATANQGSEATYESGFVIDKFPISRPNLTFSTLTVSNMSPEDSSIYLCSVDRGDHIQYFGAGTRLSVL.

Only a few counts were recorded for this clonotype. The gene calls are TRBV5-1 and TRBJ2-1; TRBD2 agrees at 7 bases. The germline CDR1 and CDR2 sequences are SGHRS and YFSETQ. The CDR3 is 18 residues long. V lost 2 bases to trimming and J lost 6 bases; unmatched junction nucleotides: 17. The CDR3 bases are TGCGCCAGCAGCTTTTCGTGGTCCAGCGGGACCCCGGGCAATGAGCAGTTCTTC. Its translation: CASSFSWSSGTPGNEQFF.

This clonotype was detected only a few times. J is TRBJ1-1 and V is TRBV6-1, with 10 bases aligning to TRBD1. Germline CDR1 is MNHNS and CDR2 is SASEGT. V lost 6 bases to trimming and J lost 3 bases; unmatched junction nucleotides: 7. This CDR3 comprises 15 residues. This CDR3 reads CASSRPGQGDTEAFF. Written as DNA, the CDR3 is TGTGCCAGCAGCCGACCCGGACAGGGGGACACTGAAGCTTTCTTT.

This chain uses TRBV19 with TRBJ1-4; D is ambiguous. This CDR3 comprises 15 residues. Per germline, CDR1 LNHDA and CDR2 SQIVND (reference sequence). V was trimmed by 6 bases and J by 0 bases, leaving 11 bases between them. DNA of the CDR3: TGTGCCAGTAGCGCACGCCGTGCAACTAATGAAAAACTGTTTTTT. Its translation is CASSARRATNEKLFF.

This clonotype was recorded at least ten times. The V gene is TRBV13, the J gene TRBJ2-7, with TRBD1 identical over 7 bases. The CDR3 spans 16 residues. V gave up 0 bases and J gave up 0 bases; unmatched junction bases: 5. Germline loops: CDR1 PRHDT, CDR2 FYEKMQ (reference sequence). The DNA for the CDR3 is TGTGCCAGCAGCTTAGGCGGACAGGCGTCCTCCTACGAGCAGTACTTC. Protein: CASSLGGQASSYEQYF.

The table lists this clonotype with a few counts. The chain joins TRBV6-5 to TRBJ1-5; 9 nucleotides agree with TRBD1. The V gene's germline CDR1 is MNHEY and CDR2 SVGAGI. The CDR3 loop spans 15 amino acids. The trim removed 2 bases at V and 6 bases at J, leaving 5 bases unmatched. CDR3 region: CASSYLGQGAQPQHF. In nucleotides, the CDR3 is TGTGCCAGCAGTTACCTGGGACAGGGTGCTCAGCCCCAGCATTTT.

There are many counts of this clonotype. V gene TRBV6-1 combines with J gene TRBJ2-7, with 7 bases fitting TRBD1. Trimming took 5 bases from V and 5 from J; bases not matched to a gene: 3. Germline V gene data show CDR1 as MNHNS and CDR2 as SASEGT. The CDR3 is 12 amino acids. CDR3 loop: CASSTGQNEQYF. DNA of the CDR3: TGTGCCAGCAGTACGGGACAGAACGAGCAGTACTTC.

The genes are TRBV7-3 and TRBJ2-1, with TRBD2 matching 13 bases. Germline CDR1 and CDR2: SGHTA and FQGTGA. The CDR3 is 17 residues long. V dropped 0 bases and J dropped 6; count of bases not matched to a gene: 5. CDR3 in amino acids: CASSLTALAGGPNEQFF. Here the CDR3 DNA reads TGTGCCAGCAGCTTAACTGCACTAGCGGGAGGGCCCAATGAGCAGTTCTTC.

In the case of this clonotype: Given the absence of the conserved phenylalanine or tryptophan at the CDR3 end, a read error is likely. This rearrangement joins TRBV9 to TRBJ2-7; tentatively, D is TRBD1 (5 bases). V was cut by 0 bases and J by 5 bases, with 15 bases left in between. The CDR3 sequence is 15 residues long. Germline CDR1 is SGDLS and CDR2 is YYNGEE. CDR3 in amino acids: CASSVAPQGRNEQYL. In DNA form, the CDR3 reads TGTGCCAGCAGCGTAGCCCCCCAGGGTAGAAACGAGCAGTACCTC.

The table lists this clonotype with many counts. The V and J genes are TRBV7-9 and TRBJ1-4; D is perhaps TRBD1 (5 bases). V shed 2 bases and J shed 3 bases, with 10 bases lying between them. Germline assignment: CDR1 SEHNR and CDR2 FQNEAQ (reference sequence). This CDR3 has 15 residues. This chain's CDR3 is CASSLTRGANEKLFF. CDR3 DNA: TGTGCCAGCAGCTTAACAAGGGGTGCTAATGAAAAACTGTTTTTT. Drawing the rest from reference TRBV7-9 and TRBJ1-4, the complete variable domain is DTGVSQNPRHKITKRGQNVTFRCDPISEHNRLYWYRQTLGQGPEFLTYFQNEAQLEKSRLLSDRFSAERPKGSFSTLEIQRTEQGDSAMYLCASSLTRGANEKLFFGSGTQLSVL.

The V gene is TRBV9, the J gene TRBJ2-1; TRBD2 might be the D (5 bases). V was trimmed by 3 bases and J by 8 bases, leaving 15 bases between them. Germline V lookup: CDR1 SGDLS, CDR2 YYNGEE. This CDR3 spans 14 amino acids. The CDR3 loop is CASSAKRAPDEQFF. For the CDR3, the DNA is TGTGCCAGCAGCGCTAAGAGGGCTCCCGATGAGCAGTTCTTC.

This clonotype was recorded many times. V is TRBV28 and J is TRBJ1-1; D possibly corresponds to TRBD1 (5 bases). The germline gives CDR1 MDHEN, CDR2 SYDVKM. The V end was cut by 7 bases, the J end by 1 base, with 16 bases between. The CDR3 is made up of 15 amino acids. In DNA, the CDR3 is TGTGCCAGCACCATGGGGGTAGGTACGAACACTGAAGCTTTCTTT. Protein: CASTMGVGTNTEAFF.